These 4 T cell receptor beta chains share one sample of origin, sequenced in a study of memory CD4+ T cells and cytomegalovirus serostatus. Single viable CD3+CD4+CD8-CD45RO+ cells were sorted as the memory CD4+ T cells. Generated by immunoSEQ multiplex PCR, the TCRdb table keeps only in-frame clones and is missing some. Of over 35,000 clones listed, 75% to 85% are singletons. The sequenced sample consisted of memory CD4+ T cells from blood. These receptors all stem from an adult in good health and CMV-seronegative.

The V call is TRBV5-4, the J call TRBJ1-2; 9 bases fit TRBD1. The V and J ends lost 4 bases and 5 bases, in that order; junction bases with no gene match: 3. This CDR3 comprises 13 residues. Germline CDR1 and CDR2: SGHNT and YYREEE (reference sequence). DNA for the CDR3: TGTGCCAGCAGCCCTGGACAGGGGTATGGCTACACCTTC. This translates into CASSPGQGYGYTF. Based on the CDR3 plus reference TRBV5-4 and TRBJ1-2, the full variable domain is ETGVTQSPTHLIKTRGQQVTLRCSSQSGHNTVSWYQQALGQGPQFIFQYYREEENGRGNFPPRFSGLQFPNYSSELNVNALELDDSALYLCASSPGQGYGYTFGSGTRLTVV.

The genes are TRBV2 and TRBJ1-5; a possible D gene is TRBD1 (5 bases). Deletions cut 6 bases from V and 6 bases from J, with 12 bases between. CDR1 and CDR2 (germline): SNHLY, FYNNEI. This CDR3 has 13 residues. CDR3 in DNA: TGTGCCAGCAGCGCAGGGTACGGTCAGCCCCAGCATTTT. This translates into CASSAGYGQPQHF.

In DNA form, the CDR3 reads TGCGCCAGCAGCCCTGGACTAGCGGGGGGGCCCTTGGGAGAGACCCAGTACTTC. This encodes CASSPGLAGGPLGETQYF. The chain couples TRBV5-1 to TRBJ2-5; 15 positions agree with TRBD2. The V gene's germline CDR1 is SGHRS and CDR2 YFSETQ. The CDR3 has 18 amino acids. Trimming cost V 4 bases and J 4 bases; bases outside gene matches: 11.

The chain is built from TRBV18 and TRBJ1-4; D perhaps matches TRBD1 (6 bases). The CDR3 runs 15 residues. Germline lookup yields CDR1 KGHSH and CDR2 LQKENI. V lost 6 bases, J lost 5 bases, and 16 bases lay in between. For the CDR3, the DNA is TGTGCCAGCTCCCCCTTCGGACAGACAAATGAAAAACTGTTTTTT. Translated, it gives CASSPFGQTNEKLFF.